The rows below give T cell receptor beta chains drawn from one sample of a study of blood T cell repertoires in COVID-19. TCRdb's table, derived via immunoSEQ multiplex PCR, lists solely in-frame clones and lacks some. Found here are around 74,000 clones, 70% to 90% of them singletons; the top ten hold roughly 4.4%. The sequenced sample was peripheral blood. Receptors originate from a man aged 45-65 years with active COVID-19. The CDR3 runs from the conserved cysteine through the conserved F or W. The D gene is left open where the match is weak. For some rows the clone size is stated as once, few or many, or as a class when expanded; others skip it.

d_call,v_call,clone_size,j_call,cdr3_aa,cdr3_nt
TRBD1,TRBV7-8,-,TRBJ1-5,CASSGDRVSNQPQHF,TGTGCCAGCAGCGGAGACAGGGTTAGCAATCAGCCCCAGCATTTT
-,TRBV24-1,-,TRBJ2-6,CATSDYTSSGANVLTF,TGTGCCACCAGTGATTACACCAGCTCTGGGGCCAACGTCCTGACTTTC
-,TRBV12-5,-,TRBJ2-7,CASGLATYEQYF,TGTGCTAGTGGTTTGGCCACCTACGAGCAGTACTTC
TRBD1,TRBV19,-,TRBJ1-1,CASSMTGAVTEAFF,TGTGCCAGTAGTATGACAGGGGCGGTCACTGAAGCTTTCTTT
-,TRBV6-5,once,TRBJ1-6,CASSTWADNSPLHF,TGTGCCAGCAGTACATGGGCAGATAATTCACCCCTCCACTTT
-,TRBV5-4,-,TRBJ1-1,CASSLVGRGGAEAFF,TGTGCCAGCAGCTTGGTCGGACGCGGGGGGGCTGAAGCTTTCTTT
-,TRBV15,-,TRBJ1-4,CATSKENEKLFF,TGTGCCACATCGAAGGAGAATGAAAAACTGTTTTTT
-,TRBV11-2,-,TRBJ2-5,CASSLGARQPKETQYF,TGTGCCAGCAGCTTAGGGGCGAGACAACCTAAAGAGACCCAGTACTTC
TRBD2,TRBV11-3,-,TRBJ2-7,CASSSLAGGREQYF,TGTGCCAGCAGCTCTCTAGCGGGGGGGCGAGAGCAGTACTTC
TRBD2,TRBV7-6,-,TRBJ2-1,CASRGEREGSYNEQFF,TGTGCCAGCAGAGGGGAGCGGGAGGGCTCCTACAATGAGCAGTTCTTC
-,TRBV18,-,TRBJ2-2,CASSPPSGTRGGELFF,TGTGCCAGCTCACCACCGTCCGGCACCAGGGGCGGGGAGCTGTTTTTT
TRBD1,TRBV12-5,-,TRBJ2-7,CASGQDRGFYEQYF,TGTGCTAGTGGTCAAGACAGGGGTTTCTACGAGCAGTACTTC
TRBD1,TRBV6-5,-,TRBJ1-2,CATKTGDVNYGYTF,TGTGCCACAAAGACAGGGGACGTAAACTATGGCTACACCTTC
-,TRBV18,-,TRBJ1-1,CASSPQESGASEAFF,TGTGCCAGCTCACCACAGGAATCAGGGGCGTCTGAAGCTTTCTTT
TRBD2,TRBV11-2,-,TRBJ2-5,CASSFRGRDQETQYF,TGTGCCAGCAGCTTCCGCGGGAGGGACCAAGAGACCCAGTACTTC
-,TRBV7-9,-,TRBJ2-3,CASSFPGLSDRSDTQYF,TGTGCCAGCAGCTTCCCCGGACTATCCGACCGGTCAGATACGCAGTATTTT
-,TRBV28,-,TRBJ1-3,CASSSGTSGNTIYF,TGTGCCAGCAGTTCGGGGACATCTGGAAACACCATATATTTT
-,TRBV18,-,TRBJ1-2,CASSPGGTDNYGYTF,TGTGCCAGCTCACCCGGCGGGACTGACAACTATGGCTACACCTTC
TRBD1,TRBV15,-,TRBJ2-5,CATRDRGQETQYF,TGTGCCACCAGGGACAGGGGGCAAGAGACCCAGTACTTC
-,TRBV4-2,-,TRBJ2-3,CASSQGSSRDTQYF,TGTGCCAGCAGCCAAGGGTCTAGTCGAGATACGCAGTATTTT
-,TRBV7-9,-,TRBJ2-2,CAQAVTKNTGELFF,TGTGCCCAGGCGGTGACTAAGAACACCGGGGAGCTGTTTTTT
TRBD1,TRBV27,-,TRBJ1-1,CASGWTGGRGLEAFF,TGTGCCAGCGGATGGACAGGGGGGCGTGGGTTGGAAGCTTTCTTT
TRBD1,TRBV4-1,-,TRBJ1-2,CASSQEQGVNYGYTF,TGCGCCAGCAGCCAAGAACAGGGGGTAAACTATGGCTACACCTTC
-,TRBV7-3,once,TRBJ1-1,CASSLQPEDRKAFF,TGTGCCAGCAGCCTACAACCGGAGGACAGAAAAGCTTTCTTT
TRBD2,TRBV28,-,TRBJ2-3,CASRLAGGLGYF,TGTGCCAGTAGGCTAGCGGGGGGCCTGGGGTATTTT
-,TRBV5-1,once,TRBJ1-1,CASSSGNTEAFF,TGCGCCAGCAGCTCCGGGAACACTGAAGCTTTCTTT
TRBD1,TRBV29-1,-,TRBJ2-5,CSGGDRRAETQYF,TGCAGCGGTGGGGACAGGCGGGCGGAGACCCAGTACTTC
-,TRBV7-2,-,TRBJ1-5,CASSFVSGFGNQPQHF,TGTGCCAGCAGCTTCGTATCAGGGTTTGGCAATCAGCCCCAGCATTTT
TRBD2,TRBV7-8,-,TRBJ2-7,CASSSSSGGYYEQYF,TGTGCCAGCAGCTCCTCTTCGGGGGGGTACTACGAGCAGTACTTC
-,TRBV28,-,TRBJ2-3,CASSLGGQASTQYF,TGTGCCAGCAGTTTAGGCGGGCAGGCCAGTACGCAGTATTTT
TRBD2,TRBV23-1,-,TRBJ2-1,CASSQWGGKDEQFF,TGCGCCAGCAGTCAATGGGGGGGGAAGGATGAGCAGTTCTTC
-,TRBV4-1,-,TRBJ1-1,CASSLGTPGTEAFF,TGCGCCAGCAGCCTCGGGACTCCGGGGACTGAAGCTTTCTTT
TRBD2,TRBV28,-,TRBJ2-3,CASSLGASGVIGTDTQYF,TGTGCCAGCTCCCTCGGCGCGAGCGGGGTAATCGGCACAGATACGCAGTATTTT
-,TRBV21-1,few,TRBJ1-1,CASSGRDSITFTEAFF,TGTGCCAGCAGCGGCCGGGACAGTATAACTTTTACTGAAGCTTTCTTT
-,TRBV6-5,-,TRBJ1-5,CATRKEVLSNQPQHF,TGTGCCACGAGGAAGGAGGTTCTGAGCAATCAGCCCCAGCATTTT
-,TRBV5-6,-,TRBJ1-4,CASSFGGWVEKLFF,TGTGCCAGCAGCTTTGGGGGCTGGGTTGAAAAACTGTTTTTT
TRBD2,TRBV5-1,-,TRBJ2-1,CASSEGLFGEQFF,TGCGCCAGCAGCGAGGGACTATTTGGTGAGCAGTTCTTC
-,TRBV7-2,-,TRBJ1-1,CASSLELPGVFF,TGTGCCAGCAGCTTAGAACTCCCGGGGGTGTTCTTT
TRBD1,TRBV27,-,TRBJ1-5,CASSPGQYSNQPQHF,TGTGCCAGCAGCCCGGGACAGTATAGCAATCAGCCCCAGCATTTT
-,TRBV7-3,-,TRBJ2-1,CASSLTPGGNEQFF,TGTGCCAGCAGCTTAACGCCCGGCGGCAATGAGCAGTTCTTC
TRBD2,TRBV19,-,TRBJ2-7,CASSQGGGYEQYF,TGTGCCAGTAGCCAAGGCGGGGGTTACGAGCAGTACTTC
TRBD1,TRBV7-9,-,TRBJ1-4,CASSRRQGDEKLFF,TGTGCCAGCAGCCGAAGACAGGGCGATGAAAAACTGTTTTTT
TRBD2,TRBV18,-,TRBJ2-1,CASSLGGGAYNEQFF,TGTGCCAGCTCACTTGGCGGGGGGGCTTACAATGAGCAGTTCTTC
-,TRBV9,-,TRBJ1-4,CASSVSAAEGEKLFF,TGTGCCAGCAGCGTATCGGCGGCAGAAGGAGAAAAACTGTTTTTT
-,TRBV14,-,TRBJ1-2,CASSQPGRYGYTF,TGTGCCAGCAGCCAACCAGGGCGCTATGGCTACACCTTC
-,TRBV2,-,TRBJ1-2,CASSERSTLGGGYTF,TGTGCCAGCAGTGAGAGATCTACCCTTGGAGGGGGCTACACCTTC
-,TRBV3-1/TRBV3-2,-,TRBJ2-1,CASSQEPGHSSYNEQFF,TGTGCCAGCAGCCAGGAACCGGGACACAGCTCCTACAATGAGCAGTTCTTC
-,TRBV4-1,-,TRBJ1-2,CASSQARTYQGYTF,TGCGCCAGCAGCCAAGCTCGGACATATCAGGGCTACACCTTC
TRBD2,TRBV28,-,TRBJ2-2,CASLLGGSVTGELFF,TGTGCCAGCCTGCTGGGGGGGTCGGTCACCGGGGAGCTGTTTTTT
-,TRBV7-8,-,TRBJ1-2,CASSVCRGVGSTNYGYTF,TGTGCCAGCAGCGTTTGCCGAGGTGTCGGCTCCACTAACTATGGCTACACCTTC
-,TRBV5-1,-,TRBJ1-2,CASSSGHPYGYTF,TGCGCCAGCAGCTCTGGACACCCCTATGGCTACACCTTC
TRBD1,TRBV19,-,TRBJ2-2,CASSILTGGLGTGELFF,TGTGCCAGTAGTATTCTGACAGGGGGCTTAGGCACCGGGGAGCTGTTTTTT
-,TRBV6-2/TRBV6-3,-,TRBJ1-5,CASSRIGGTYSNQPQHF,TGTGCCAGCAGTAGAATCGGAGGGACGTATAGCAATCAGCCCCAGCATTTT